These 24 T cell receptor beta chains share one sample of origin, sequenced in a study of CXCR3-negative and CXCR3-positive naive CD8 T cells. Study-level findings and limits: CXCR3-negative naive cells had less hydrophobic TRB CDR3s than did CXCR3-positive naive cells.

Their specific antigens are unknown. The TRB cDNA libraries were prepared by 5' RACE with UMI labels. TCRdb reprocessed the 5' RACE reads and stores each CDR3 protein as one record, lacking DNA. Listed are 85,000 to 120,000 distinct CDR3 sequences; more than 0.3% falls within the top ten. Material: naive CXCR3+ CD8+ T cells from blood. Documented subset: CD45RO-CCR7+CD27+CD95- naive CD8+ T cells expressing CXCR3 (TNR3+). Receptor source: a human donor in good health. Some clones in this sample may be carry-over from other donors' samples.

The V call is TRBV5-1, the J call TRBJ1-1; as DNA is missing, the TRBD1 call by TCRdb cannot be tested. Germline V lookup: CDR1 SGHRS, CDR2 YFSETQ. The CDR3 sequence is 14 residues long. The CDR3 sequence: CASSDGQGRTEAFF.

The chain uses TRBV19 and TRBJ2-1; TCRdb outputs TRBD1, but without DNA this stays unchecked. From germline, CDR1 is LNHDA and CDR2 SQIVND (reference sequence). This CDR3 is built from 13 residues. The CDR3 sequence: CASSIGSTGEQFF.

The chain links TRBV29-1 to TRBJ2-2; TCRdb designates TRBD2, a call that cannot be tested without DNA. The V gene's germline CDR1 is SQVTM and CDR2 ANQGSEA. This CDR3 has 13 amino acids. The CDR3 sequence is CSGRASNTGELFF.

V usage is TRBV20-1 and J usage is TRBJ2-3; TCRdb indicates TRBD2, and absent DNA this call remains unverified. CDR1 is DFQATT and CDR2 is SNEGSKA in the germline V gene (reference sequence). CDR3 length: 16 amino acids. The CDR3 is CSAEIQKRGVTDTQYF.

This chain joins TRBV2 and TRBJ2-7. Germline V CDR1 and CDR2: SNHLY, FYNNEI. CDR3 length equals 13 residues. The CDR3 loop reads CASSEGLTYEQYF.

The CDR3 reads CASRAWGVEDTQYF. The chain has TRBV11-2 and TRBJ2-3. The CDR3 runs to 14 residues. CDR1 is SGHAT and CDR2 is FQNNGV in the germline V gene.

The chain carries TRBV7-6 and TRBJ1-6; checking the TCRdb D call of TRBD1 is not possible without DNA. Germline assignment: CDR1 SGHVS and CDR2 FNYEAQ. The CDR3 spans 13 residues. The CDR3 loop is CASSLAGGSPLHF.

The genes are TRBV13 and TRBJ2-1; the D gene TCRdb calls, TRBD2, cannot be checked with no DNA. The V gene's germline CDR1 is PRHDT and CDR2 FYEKMQ (reference sequence). The length of the CDR3 is 16 residues. The chain's CDR3 is CASSGIAGGSYNEQFF.

V and J are TRBV27 and TRBJ2-7; without DNA, the TCRdb call of TRBD2 cannot be checked. This CDR3 has 15 residues. The germline CDR1 and CDR2 sequences are MNHEY and SMNVEV (reference sequence). The CDR3 sequence is CASSLGTSGAREQYF.

The chain joins TRBV4-3 to TRBJ2-7. The germline gives CDR1 LGHNA, CDR2 YSLEER. CDR3 size: 16 residues. The CDR3 is CASSQDLLGAPYEQYF.

The V and J genes are TRBV7-6 and TRBJ2-7. In germline, CDR1 is SGHVS, CDR2 FNYEAQ. This CDR3 comprises 14 residues. CDR3 protein: CASSPTPGTYEQYF.

The chain combines TRBV7-6 with TRBJ2-2; TCRdb reports TRBD2, a call that lacks DNA to check it against. The CDR3 length is 15 residues. Germline-derived CDR1 and CDR2 are SGHVS and FNYEAQ. CDR3 sequence: CASSPTSGLTGELFF.

The rearrangement uses TRBV7-6 and TRBJ2-7; TCRdb's D gene call, TRBD1, goes unchecked for lack of DNA. Per germline, CDR1 SGHVS and CDR2 FNYEAQ. This CDR3 is built from 14 residues. The CDR3 sequence is CASSFGGAGYEQYF.

The chain links TRBV6-6 to TRBJ2-5; the TCRdb D gene call, TRBD2, has no DNA to confirm it. The V gene's germline CDR1 is MNHNY and CDR2 SVGAGI (reference sequence). The CDR3 loop spans 14 amino acids. This chain's CDR3 is CASSLAGGWETQYF.

The V and J genes are TRBV4-1 and TRBJ2-5; there is no DNA to check the TCRdb D call of TRBD2. The germline V gene encodes CDR1 MGHRA and CDR2 YSYEKL. The CDR3 spans 15 residues. The chain's CDR3 is CASSQAGGPWETQYF.

This chain connects TRBV7-9 to TRBJ2-1; absent DNA, TCRdb's TRBD2 call cannot be checked. The germline gives CDR1 SEHNR, CDR2 FQNEAQ (reference sequence). The CDR3 consists of 17 residues. CDR3: CASSRRLAGDNYNEQFF.

V and J are TRBV27 and TRBJ2-1; TCRdb returns TRBD1, unconfirmable since there is no DNA. The germline V gene has CDR1 MNHEY and CDR2 SMNVEV (reference sequence). The CDR3 sequence is 12 residues long. This CDR3 reads CASSHPANEQFF.

The chain combines TRBV11-2 with TRBJ1-1; the TRBD1 assignment by TCRdb is unverifiable without DNA. In germline, CDR1 is SGHAT, CDR2 FQNNGV. The CDR3 sequence is 11 residues long. CDR3: CASSLAGSAFF. Combining the CDR3 with reference TRBV11-2 and TRBJ1-1 gives the whole variable domain EAGVAQSPRYKIIEKRQSVAFWCNPISGHATLYWYQQILGQGPKLLIQFQNNGVVDDSQLPKDRFSAERLKGVDSTLKIQPAKLEDSAVYLCASSLAGSAFFGQGTRLTVV.

The rearrangement links TRBV4-3 to TRBJ2-7; TCRdb calls TRBD1, which cannot be checked without DNA. CDR3 length: 15 amino acids. Per germline, CDR1 LGHNA and CDR2 YSLEER. This chain's CDR3 is CASSQGTGDRYEQYF.

The V and J genes are TRBV7-9 and TRBJ1-1; the D call from TCRdb, TRBD1, cannot be confirmed without DNA. The CDR3 runs 14 residues. Per the germline V gene, CDR1 is SEHNR and CDR2 is FQNEAQ (reference sequence). This CDR3 is CASSPVTGDTEAFF.

The rearrangement links TRBV19 to TRBJ1-5; TCRdb's D gene call, TRBD1, goes unchecked for lack of DNA. CDR1 is LNHDA and CDR2 is SQIVND in the germline V gene (reference sequence). The CDR3 consists of 15 residues. CDR3 region: CASSSWDPQNQPQHF.

The V call is TRBV10-2, the J call TRBJ2-7; TCRdb gives TRBD1 as the D gene, but with no DNA this cannot be confirmed. The CDR3 covers 15 residues. Germline V gene lookup returns CDR1 WSHSY and CDR2 SAAADI. The CDR3 region is CASSGQETITYEQYF.

The V call is TRBV28, the J call TRBJ2-2. Germline V gene sequence: CDR1 MDHEN, CDR2 SYDVKM. The CDR3 has 14 residues. CDR3 amino acids: CASSQAGNTGELFF.

The V and J genes are TRBV27 and TRBJ1-1; TCRdb's D call of TRBD1 is untestable without DNA. CDR1 and CDR2 (germline): MNHEY, SMNVEV (reference sequence). The CDR3 covers 14 residues. The CDR3 region is CASSWDRVNTEAFF.